Following are 20 T cell receptor beta chains from one sample sequenced in a study of identical twins. Each CDR3 protein is one row after TCRdb ran MiXCR on the 5' RACE reads. The repertoire holds 1.5 million to 2 million distinct CDR3 sequences, with 32% as singletons. The sample consisted of cord blood. These receptor sequences come from a newborn girl in good health.

This clonotype has at least ten counts. The CDR3 DNA sequence: TGCAGCGTGGCCGGACTGGGCTACGAGCAGTACTTC. Amino acid sequence: CSVAGLGYEQYF. V is TRBV29-1 and J is TRBJ2-7; D may be TRBD2 (5 bases). CDR1 SQVTM and CDR2 ANQGSEA come from the germline V gene. The CDR3 loop spans 12 amino acids. Trimming cost V 6 bases and J 3 bases, with 12 bases left between them.

DNA for the CDR3: TGTGCCAGCAGCTTAGACTGGTCCTACAATGAGCAGTTCTTC. It yields the protein CASSLDWSYNEQFF. This rearrangement joins TRBV7-2 to TRBJ2-1; D unresolved. Germline CDR1 and CDR2: SGHTA and FQGNSA. The CDR3 is 14 amino acids. V was cut by 1 base and J by 1 base, with 5 bases left in between.

This clonotype was seen a few times. The J gene is TRBJ1-6, the V gene TRBV9; D possibly corresponds to TRBD1 (6 bases). CDR3 length: 15 residues. Trimming left V 0 bases short and J 6 bases short, with 10 bases between. CDR1 is SGDLS and CDR2 is YYNGEE in the germline V gene. Here the CDR3 reads CASSVEQGSNSPLHF. The CDR3 bases are TGTGCCAGCAGCGTAGAGCAGGGGAGTAATTCACCCCTCCACTTT.

The V and J genes are TRBV3-1 and TRBJ1-2; 8 positions match TRBD1. The CDR3 contains 13 residues. J lost 6 bases, V lost 3 bases, and 3 bases had no gene match. The germline V gene has CDR1 LGHDT and CDR2 YNNKEL (reference sequence). The CDR3: CASSQRTGHGYTF. The CDR3 nucleotides read TGTGCCAGCAGCCAGAGGACAGGGCATGGCTACACCTTC.

The V call is TRBV27, the J call TRBJ1-1, with TRBD1 as a possible D gene (5 bases). Germline-derived CDR1 and CDR2 are MNHEY and SMNVEV (reference sequence). The CDR3 has 17 residues. The germline V and J ends were trimmed by 1 base and 1 base, with 16 bases remaining between them. CDR3 region: CASSLLGVGGGNTEAFF. CDR3 bases: TGTGCCAGCAGTTTATTAGGGGTGGGGGGTGGGAACACTGAAGCTTTCTTT.

V usage is TRBV27 and J usage is TRBJ2-5; D is ambiguous. CDR1 is MNHEY, CDR2 SMNVEV, per germline (reference sequence). The length of the CDR3 is 16 residues. The V end was cut by 3 bases, the J end by 11 bases, with 25 bases between. The CDR3 DNA reads as TGTGCCAGCAGTTTTTGGGCAGAGGATTATTACAATGAGCAGTACTTC. This translates into CASSFWAEDYYNEQYF.

CDR3 coding DNA: TGTGCTAGTGGTTTGAGGTACACTGAAGCTTTCTTT. It specifies CASGLRYTEAFF. The V call is TRBV12-5, the J call TRBJ1-1; D call uncertain. The CDR3 is made up of 12 amino acids. Per the germline V gene, CDR1 is LGHNT and CDR2 is FRNRAP. Between the trimmed V and J ends, which lost 2 bases and 3 bases, there was a span of 4 bases.

This clonotype was picked up a small number of times. V is TRBV21-1 and J is TRBJ2-7; TRBD2 is the table's D call and was not checked against the DNA. TRBV21-1 is shown as a pseudogene. The CDR3 length is 10 residues. CDR3 amino acids: CASSPGAPYF. CDR3 in DNA: TGTGCCAGCAGCCCTGGGGCCCCGTACTTC.

V usage is TRBV7-9 and J usage is TRBJ2-7; 11 bases match TRBD1. This CDR3 has 14 amino acids. The ends lost 5 bases at V and 5 bases at J; junction bases unmatched: 5. In germline, CDR1 is SEHNR, CDR2 FQNEAQ (reference sequence). For the CDR3, the DNA is TGTGCCAGCAGCCGGGGACAGGGGGGGAACGAGCAGTACTTC. Translated: CASSRGQGGNEQYF.

This clonotype appeared many times. The chain employs TRBV12-5 and TRBJ2-1; 11 bases are a match to TRBD2. From germline, CDR1 is LGHNT and CDR2 FRNRAP. CDR3 length equals 16 residues. With V trimmed by 0 bases and J by 2 bases, 0 bases remained unmatched. The CDR3 DNA is TGTGCTAGTGGTTTGGTTAGCGGGAGGGCCTACAATGAGCAGTTCTTC. Translating it yields CASGLVSGRAYNEQFF.

This clonotype was seen a few times. The rearrangement links TRBV27 to TRBJ2-3; 11 bases align to TRBD1. Germline CDR1 is MNHEY and CDR2 is SMNVEV (reference sequence). V trimming: 2 bases; J trimming: 4 bases; junction bases outside the gene matches: 5. CDR3 length equals 16 residues. The CDR3 protein is CASSLRGTGGSDTQYF. The CDR3 region has the DNA TGTGCCAGCAGTTTACGGGGGACAGGGGGGTCAGATACGCAGTATTTT.

This clonotype came up many times. The chain carries TRBV3-1 and TRBJ2-7; D might be TRBD1 (6 bases). With 4 bases removed from V and 7 bases from J, the gap between germline ends came to 14 bases. CDR3 length: 13 amino acids. Per the germline V gene, CDR1 is LGHDT and CDR2 is YNNKEL (reference sequence). The CDR3 is CASSRSYTGEQYF. CDR3 bases: TGTGCCAGCAGCCGATCGTATACAGGGGAGCAGTACTTC.

This chain uses TRBV5-1 with TRBJ2-7; a weak D match, TRBD2 (5 bases). Germline CDR1 SGHRS, CDR2 YFSETQ. The CDR3 totals 15 residues. V was cut by 1 base and J by 2 bases, with 13 bases left in between. The CDR3 sequence: CASSLSGPTAYEQYF. CDR3 bases: TGCGCCAGCAGCTTGAGCGGACCTACGGCCTACGAGCAGTACTTC.

The J gene is TRBJ2-5, the V gene TRBV6-6, with D perhaps given as TRBD1 or TRBD2 (6 bases each). This CDR3 contains 16 residues. V gave up 2 bases and J gave up 4 bases, with 17 bases separating them. Germline V gene lookup returns CDR1 MNHNY and CDR2 SVGAGI (reference sequence). This CDR3 reads CASSYRIGGGVETQYF. DNA for the CDR3: TGTGCCAGCAGTTACCGGATCGGGGGCGGGGTAGAGACCCAGTACTTC.

CDR3 bases: TGCAGTGCGCGGACTAGCGGCTTCGGGAATGAGCAGTTCTTC. Translated: CSARTSGFGNEQFF. The genes are TRBV20-1 and TRBJ2-1, with 10 bases identical to TRBD2. Looked up from germline, CDR1 is DFQATT and CDR2 is SNEGSKA (reference sequence). With V trimmed by 6 bases and J by 7 bases, 9 bases remained unmatched. This CDR3 region has 14 residues.

The rearrangement uses TRBV7-9 and TRBJ1-2; tentatively, D is TRBD1 (6 bases). V dropped 4 bases and J dropped 8 bases, with 17 bases sitting between them. The CDR3 is 14 amino acids. Germline V gives CDR1 SEHNR, CDR2 FQNEAQ (reference sequence). The CDR3 nucleotides are TGTGCCAGCAGCTCCGGTCAGGGGCTAGGGGGCTACACCTTC. Its translation is CASSSGQGLGGYTF.

This clonotype was counted a few times. The genes are TRBV20-1 and TRBJ1-5; 8 nucleotides line up with TRBD1. Germline V gives CDR1 DFQATT, CDR2 SNEGSKA (reference sequence). Trimming removed 3 bases from V and 7 bases from J; junction bases left unmatched: 8. This CDR3 has 14 amino acids. The CDR3 protein is CSASTQGAMQPQHF. The CDR3 DNA reads TGCAGTGCTAGTACCCAGGGGGCGATGCAGCCCCAGCATTTT.

This clonotype was seen a handful of times. CDR3 sequence: CASSFAGTNYGYTF. CDR3 bases: TGTGCCAGCAGTTTCGCCGGGACCAACTATGGCTACACCTTC. The chain carries TRBV27 and TRBJ1-2; the D gene is possibly TRBD1 (5 bases). Between the trimmed V and J ends, which lost 3 bases and 2 bases, there was a span of 10 bases. Germline-derived CDR1 and CDR2 are MNHEY and SMNVEV (reference sequence). This CDR3 spans 14 amino acids.

This chain links TRBV16 with TRBJ1-2; D is undetermined. V was shortened by 0 bases and J by 0 bases, with 14 bases between the two germline ends. The CDR3 length is 17 residues. Germline V lookup: CDR1 KGHSY, CDR2 FQNENV. The CDR3 protein is CASSQSSTGSTNYGYTF. The CDR3 coding sequence is TGTGCCAGCAGCCAATCCAGTACCGGCTCAACTAACTATGGCTACACCTTC.

The chain uses TRBV5-1 and TRBJ1-2; no reliable D call. The V and J ends lost 6 bases and 4 bases respectively, with 13 bases between them. The CDR3 covers 13 residues. Germline loops: CDR1 SGHRS, CDR2 YFSETQ. The CDR3 nucleotides are TGCGCCAGCACCCTAGGATTTGGCTATGGCTACACCTTC. Protein sequence: CASTLGFGYGYTF.